One sample yielded the 24 T cell receptor beta chains listed below, sequenced in a study of molecular identifiers for immune sequencing clone quantification. One entry per CDR3 protein, called by TCRdb with MiXCR from the PCR reads. The sample includes about 510,000 distinct CDR3 sequences, 20% to 25% of them seen just once. The sample consisted of naive CD8+ T cells from blood, with Jurkat cell RNA spiked in. Sample subset: FACS-sorted CD8+CD4-CCR7+CD45RA+ naive T cells. The receptors were sampled from a human donor in good health. Some libraries in this study had Jurkat cell RNA spiked in.

The rearrangement joins TRBV28 to TRBJ2-7; 8 nucleotides agree with TRBD2. V lost 5 bases and J lost 3; bases outside the gene matches: 6. Germline V lookup: CDR1 MDHEN, CDR2 SYDVKM. The CDR3 spans 14 residues. The CDR3 loop is CASSPGGDYYEQYF. CDR3 coding DNA: TGTGCCAGCAGTCCCGGGGGGGACTACTACGAGCAGTACTTC.

The gene calls are TRBV7-9 and TRBJ1-1; D remains unclear. The CDR3 loop spans 12 amino acids. The V end lost 4 bases, the J end lost 11 bases, and 14 bases lay between the germline ends. Looked up from germline, CDR1 is SEHNR and CDR2 is FQNEAQ (reference sequence). The CDR3 spells CASSSDSVSAFF. CDR3 coding DNA: TGTGCCAGCAGCTCGGACTCAGTTTCTGCTTTCTTT.

This clonotype appeared once. The chain carries TRBV27 and TRBJ2-5; the match to TRBD2 covers 11 bases. Per germline, CDR1 MNHEY and CDR2 SMNVEV (reference sequence). Trimming removed 3 bases from V and 6 bases from J; junction bases left unmatched: 6. The CDR3 is made up of 15 amino acids. CDR3 DNA sequence: TGTGCCAGCAGTTTGAGACTAGCGGGGAGGAAGACCCAGTACTTC. Translated, it gives CASSLRLAGRKTQYF.

With respect to this clonotype: A much larger clone differs by one base, so this may be a read error. The rearrangement uses TRBV20-1 and TRBJ2-7, with D tentatively TRBD2 (5 bases). Germline CDR1 reads DFQATT; CDR2 reads SNEGSKA (reference sequence). This CDR3 contains 14 residues. The ends were cut back, 8 bases at V and 0 bases at J, with 17 bases in the middle. The CDR3 reads CSRAVWESSYEQYF. The CDR3 region has the DNA TGCAGTCGAGCCGTGTGGGAGAGCTCCTACGAGCAGTACTTC.

This clonotype has a handful of counts. The chain uses TRBV4-1 and TRBJ1-5; D is undetermined. Germline V lookup: CDR1 MGHRA, CDR2 YSYEKL. V gave up 1 base and J gave up 3 bases, with 10 bases separating them. The CDR3 consists of 15 residues. CDR3 nucleotides: TGCGCCAGCAGCCAAGGGGAGGCATACAATCAGCCCCAGCATTTT. Protein product: CASSQGEAYNQPQHF.

This clonotype was seen a handful of times. The CDR3: CASSLSYGYNEQFF. DNA for the CDR3: TGTGCCAGCAGTTTATCGTACGGGTACAATGAGCAGTTCTTC. The rearrangement uses TRBV27 and TRBJ2-1, with D uncertain. The germline V and J ends were trimmed by 0 bases and 4 bases, with 7 bases remaining between them. Germline V gene data show CDR1 as MNHEY and CDR2 as SMNVEV (reference sequence). CDR3 length: 14 residues.

The genes are TRBV27 and TRBJ2-7; 7 positions match TRBD1. Unmatched junction bases numbered 11, after V lost 4 bases and J lost 5 bases. CDR1 MNHEY and CDR2 SMNVEV come from the germline V gene (reference sequence). This CDR3 comprises 15 residues. CDR3 in DNA: TGTGCCAGCAGTTCATGGGAGACAGGGTTCGACGAGCAGTACTTC. The encoded protein is CASSSWETGFDEQYF.

This clonotype was detected only a few times. One end of the junction varies from germline; a read error may be responsible. This sequence joins TRBV7-7 and TRBJ1-2, with no clear D. The CDR3 runs to 15 residues. Germline CDR1 and CDR2: SSHAT and FNYEAQ (reference sequence). For the CDR3, the DNA is TGTGCTAGCAGCTTTGCGAGGGAGAGTGGGAATGGCTACACCTTC. Translated: CASSFARESGNGYTF.

This clonotype showed up just a few times. The V gene is TRBV30, the J gene TRBJ1-3; possible D gene TRBD1, 5 bases. V shed 5 bases and J shed 4 bases, with 15 bases lying between them. Germline V gives CDR1 GTSNPN, CDR2 SVGIG (reference sequence). This CDR3 comprises 14 residues. CDR3 residues: CAWGIGAAGNTIYF. The CDR3 nucleotides read TGTGCCTGGGGTATAGGGGCCGCAGGAAACACCATATATTTT.

This clonotype was found a few times. The DNA of the CDR3 is TGTGCCAGCAGCCGGGAAACAGGGGGAGTAGATACGCAGTATTTT. As protein: CASSRETGGVDTQYF. The V gene is TRBV14, the J gene TRBJ2-3, with 8 bases lining up with TRBD1. Germline CDR1 reads SGHDN; CDR2 reads FVKESK. The CDR3 totals 15 residues. J was trimmed by 5 bases and V by 4 bases; bases with no gene match: 8.

This clonotype appeared many times. The rearrangement links TRBV18 to TRBJ2-5, with 13 bases that match TRBD2. The CDR3 runs 16 residues. The J segment lost 0 bases and the V segment lost 5 bases, leaving 3 bases of the junction unmatched. The germline V gene has CDR1 KGHSH and CDR2 LQKENI. The CDR3 DNA follows: TGTGCCAGCTCATCGACTAGCGGGAGGTACCAAGAGACCCAGTACTTC. It specifies CASSSTSGRYQETQYF. The full variable domain, in which reference TRBV18 and TRBJ2-5 provide the parts outside the CDR3, is NAGVMQNPRHLVRRRGQEARLRCSPMKGHSHVYWYRQLPEEGLKFMVYLQKENIIDESGMPKERFSAEFPKEGPSILRIQQVVRGDSAAYFCASSSTSGRYQETQYFGPGTRLLVL.

Remarks on this clonotype: At one end the junction does not follow the germline gene, possibly because of a read error. This sequence joins TRBV4-3 and TRBJ2-7; D may be TRBD2 (5 bases). Germline CDR1 reads LGHNA; CDR2 reads YSLEER. CDR3 size: 15 residues. CDR3 in amino acids: CASSQDLDSAYVQYF. The DNA of the CDR3 is TGCGCCAGCAGCCAAGATTTGGACTCAGCCTACGTGCAGTACTTC.

V is TRBV6-2 or TRBV6-3 and J is TRBJ2-5; the match to TRBD2 covers 8 bases. This CDR3 contains 15 residues. CDR1 and CDR2 (germline): MNHEY, SVGEGT. The junction had 10 bases not matched to a gene; V was cut back by 6 bases and J by 4 bases. This chain's CDR3 is CASSPRTGGGETQYF. The DNA of the CDR3 is TGTGCCAGCAGCCCACGGACGGGAGGGGGAGAGACCCAGTACTTC.

This clonotype was seen only a few times. The chain employs TRBV19 and TRBJ1-2; TRBD1 matches at 7 bases. V was clipped by 6 bases and J by 8 bases; unmatched bases: 9. Germline CDR1 and CDR2: LNHDA and SQIVND (reference sequence). This CDR3 spans 13 amino acids. The CDR3 coding sequence is TGTGCCAGTAGGCAGGACAGGTTCCCCGGCTACACCTTC. It specifies CASRQDRFPGYTF.

The genes are TRBV7-9 and TRBJ2-5; no firm D call. Per germline, CDR1 SEHNR and CDR2 FQNEAQ (reference sequence). V was trimmed by 4 bases and J by 2 bases, leaving 17 bases between them. This CDR3 contains 16 residues. CDR3 in amino acids: CASSSFVAASQETQYF. For the CDR3, the DNA is TGTGCCAGCAGCTCCTTTGTGGCAGCCTCACAAGAGACCCAGTACTTC.

This clonotype has a handful of counts. The chain is built from TRBV27 and TRBJ2-1; D might be TRBD1 (5 bases). V gave up 2 bases and J gave up 4 bases, with 6 bases separating them. The CDR3 runs 13 residues. Germline V lookup: CDR1 MNHEY, CDR2 SMNVEV (reference sequence). The CDR3 loop reads CASSLQGYNEQFF. CDR3 bases: TGTGCCAGCAGTTTACAGGGTTACAATGAGCAGTTCTTC.

Remarks on this clonotype: A read error may explain this, as a much larger clone is one base away. The chain couples TRBV28 to TRBJ2-3; possible D gene TRBD2, 6 bases. Per germline, CDR1 MDHEN and CDR2 SYDVKM. Trimming cost V 5 bases and J 1 base, with 10 bases left between them. The CDR3 runs 14 residues. The CDR3: CASSLKRGTDTQYF. The CDR3, as DNA: TGTGCCAGCAGTCTCAAGCGGGGCACAGATACGCAGTATTTT.

About this clonotype itself: The junction does not match germline at one end; this may be a read error. J is TRBJ2-1 and V is TRBV7-3, with D perhaps assigned TRBD1 or TRBD2 (6 bases each). This CDR3 has 15 residues. From germline, CDR1 is SGHTA and CDR2 FQGTGA. The CDR3 region has the DNA TGTGCCAGCAGTTGGAGGGGGGAAGCCTACAATGGGCAGTTCTTC. It specifies CASSWRGEAYNGQFF.

The rearrangement joins TRBV20-1 to TRBJ2-5; TRBD2 matches at 7 bases. This CDR3 has 14 residues. J gave up 4 bases and V 4 bases, and 9 bases lay outside the gene matches. Germline CDR1 is DFQATT and CDR2 is SNEGSKA (reference sequence). As DNA, the CDR3 is TGCAGTGCTAAGGGACTAACAAGACTAGAGACCCAGTACTTC. Its translation: CSAKGLTRLETQYF.

This clonotype was found a few times. Just one base apart from a much larger clone, this may be a read error. The genes are TRBV28 and TRBJ2-6; perhaps TRBD1 as D (5 bases). This CDR3 is 14 amino acids long. Germline V gene lookup returns CDR1 MDHEN and CDR2 SYDVKM. In nucleotides, the CDR3 is TGTGCCAGCAGAAAACTTGATGGGGCCAACGCCCTGACTTTC. It is translated as CASRKLDGANALTF. Variable domain in full (rest from reference TRBV28 and TRBJ2-6): DVKVTQSSRYLVKRTGEKVFLECVQDMDHENMFWYRQDPGLGLRLIYFSYDVKMKEKGDIPEGYSVSREKKERFSLILESASTNQTSMYLCASRKLDGANALTFGAGSRLTVL.

Here the CDR3 reads CASSSAGALNYGYTF. The CDR3 DNA sequence: TGTGCCAGCAGCTCGGCAGGGGCGCTTAACTATGGCTACACCTTC. V is TRBV12-3 or TRBV12-4 and J is TRBJ1-2, with D possibly matching TRBD1 (6 bases). The V end lost 6 bases, the J end lost 1 base, and 15 bases lay between the germline ends. The CDR3 is made up of 15 amino acids.

There are a few counts of this clonotype. V usage is TRBV27 and J usage is TRBJ2-5; TRBD2 might be the D (9 bases). The CDR3 has 18 amino acids. The V end lost 5 bases, the J end lost 6 bases, and 28 bases lay between the germline ends. Germline values: CDR1 MNHEY, CDR2 SMNVEV (reference sequence). In DNA form, the CDR3 reads TGTGCCAGCAGTCCCCTACAGGGGGTAGCGGGAGTTCAGAAGACCCAGTACTTC. Its protein product is CASSPLQGVAGVQKTQYF.

This clonotype was picked up many times. The gene calls are TRBV12-3 or TRBV12-4 and TRBJ2-3; the match to TRBD1 covers 7 bases. The length of the CDR3 is 16 residues. V dropped 6 bases and J dropped 4; count of bases not matched to a gene: 13. CDR3 protein: CASRKTGQRDSDTQYF. CDR3 in DNA: TGTGCCAGCAGGAAGACAGGGCAAAGGGATTCAGATACGCAGTATTTT.

This clonotype was counted between two and nine times. The chain is built from TRBV12-3 or TRBV12-4 and TRBJ2-3; possibly TRBD2 for D (6 bases). With 1 base removed from V and 1 base from J, the gap between germline ends came to 15 bases. There are 17 residues in the CDR3. The CDR3, as DNA: TGTGCCAGCAGTTTAGGACCGCTGGGCGGGGGCACAGATACGCAGTATTTT. It encodes CASSLGPLGGGTDTQYF.